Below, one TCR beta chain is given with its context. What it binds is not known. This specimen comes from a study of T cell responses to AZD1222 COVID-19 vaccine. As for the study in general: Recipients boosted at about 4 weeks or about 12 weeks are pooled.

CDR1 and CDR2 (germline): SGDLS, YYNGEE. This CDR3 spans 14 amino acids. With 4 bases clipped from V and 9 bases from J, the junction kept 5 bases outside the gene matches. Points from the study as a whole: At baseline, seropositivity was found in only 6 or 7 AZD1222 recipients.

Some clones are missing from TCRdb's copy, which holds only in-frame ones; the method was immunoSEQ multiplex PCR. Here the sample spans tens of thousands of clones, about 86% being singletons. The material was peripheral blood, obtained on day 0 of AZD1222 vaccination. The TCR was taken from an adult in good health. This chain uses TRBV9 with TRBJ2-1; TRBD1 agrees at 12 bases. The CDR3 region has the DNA TGTGCCAGCAGCCCAGGGACAGGGGGCGGTGAGCAGTTCTTC. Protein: CASSPGTGGGEQFF.